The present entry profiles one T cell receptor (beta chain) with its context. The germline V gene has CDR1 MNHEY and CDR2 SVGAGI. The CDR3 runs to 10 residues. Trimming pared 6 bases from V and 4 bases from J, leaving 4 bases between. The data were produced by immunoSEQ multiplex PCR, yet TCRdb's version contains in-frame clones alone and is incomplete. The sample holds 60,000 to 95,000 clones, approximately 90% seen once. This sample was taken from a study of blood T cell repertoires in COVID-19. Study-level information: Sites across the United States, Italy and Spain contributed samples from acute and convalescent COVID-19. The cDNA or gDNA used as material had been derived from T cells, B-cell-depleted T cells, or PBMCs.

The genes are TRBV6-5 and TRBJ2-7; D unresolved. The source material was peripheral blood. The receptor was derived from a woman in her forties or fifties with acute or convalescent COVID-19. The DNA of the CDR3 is TGTGCCAGCAGCGTATACGAGCAGTACTTC. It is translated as CASSVYEQYF.